This T cell receptor (beta chain) stems from a study of tumor-infiltrating lymphocytes in localized non-small cell lung cancer. The repertoire was sequenced with immunoSEQ multiplex PCR; TCRdb's copy has only in-frame clones and lacks some. The sample has over 9,500 clones, 60% to 70% seen once. In its sample, this clone was seen once. This clonotype was sampled from a human donor with non-small cell lung cancer. The sample taken for sequencing was lung tumor tissue.

CDR3 sequence: CASSLGQKLQPQHF. The CDR3, as DNA: TGTGCCAGCAGCTTAGGACAGAAGCTTCAGCCCCAGCATTTT. J is TRBJ1-5 and V is TRBV13; the D is unclear. V was pared by 0 bases and J by 6 bases, with 9 bases between. This CDR3 is built from 14 residues. The germline CDR1 and CDR2 sequences are PRHDT and FYEKMQ (reference sequence).